Given below is one TCR beta chain in context. The CDR3 length is 13 residues. Germline CDR1 is SGHNT and CDR2 is YENEEA. Trimming cost V 5 bases and J 6 bases, with 11 bases left between them. The data were obtained in a study of T cells in Graves' hyperthyroidism and ophthalmopathy. Using RNA transcripts as the source, TCR beta CDR3 regions were amplified. HTBI primers were the set used in a first-round RT-PCR of the TCR CDR3. MiXCR, applied by TCRdb to the multiplex PCR reads, yields one record per CDR3 protein. The sample records about 290,000 distinct CDR3 sequences, approximately 18% being singletons.

The chain combines TRBV11-3 with TRBJ2-1; possibly TRBD2 for D (6 bases). The clonotype comes from a man between 50 and 59 years old with Graves' ophthalmopathy. The sample was blood. The CDR3 is CASSRTILNEQFF. CDR3 in DNA: TGTGCCAGCAGCCGGACTATCCTCAATGAGCAGTTCTTC.